This T cell receptor beta chain derives from a study of Graves' ophthalmopathy and Graves' hyperthyroidism (dated by TCRdb to the late 2010s). Describing the broader study: Peripheral blood was collected before any treatment was given, at the time of initial diagnosis. To tell Graves' ophthalmopathy apart from Graves' hyperthyroidism, and to predict which patients would progress to ophthalmopathy, the study relied on TCR beta repertoire signatures. In total, approximately 130 blood samples were TCR-sequenced: approximately 42 ophthalmopathy, some 80 hyperthyroidism and roughly 17 hyperthyroidism-to-ophthalmopathy patients. To explore V-J signatures distinguishing ophthalmopathy from hyperthyroidism, a discovery set of roughly 98 patients (43 ophthalmopathy, some 57 stable hyperthyroidism) was enrolled. An independent validation cohort comprised about 20 hyperthyroidism patients and some 16 patients who later progressed from hyperthyroidism to ophthalmopathy. In roughly six hyperthyroidism patients, the T-cell repertoires found in thyroid tissue were compared with those found in blood. Following sampling, methimazole starting at 30 mg daily was administered to hyperthyroidism patients, and high-dose intravenous methylprednisolone was administered to ophthalmopathy patients. The roughly 91 discovery patients were randomly divided into training and test sets at a 7:3 ratio. Results and caveats for the whole study, not just this receptor: Sample size was not predetermined statistically, and investigators were not blinded to group allocation. Among expanded thyroid clonotypes with frequency above 0.001, most also showed up in blood, which suggests that blood repertoires may reflect the thyroid immune response. In cross-validation, the 13-signature model distinguished ophthalmopathy from stable hyperthyroidism with approximately 88% sensitivity and approximately 81% specificity, and in the test set the corresponding values were approximately 80% and 75%. In validation, the model predicted ophthalmopathy progression with 70.59% sensitivity and about 73% specificity; 12 predicted patients were CT-confirmed with GO in a median of around 6 months.

For repertoire sequencing, TCR beta CDR3 regions were amplified from RNA transcripts. HTBI primers and the Qiagen OneStep RT-PCR kit were used in a first-round RT-PCR, which was followed by a second-round multiplex PCR, size selection and purification. Sequencing of the libraries was carried out on an Illumina HiSeq2000 in paired-end mode with 100 bp reads. The published analysis was carried out like this. SOAPnuke was used for read processing, and reads with adapters, uncalled bases, a mean Phred below 15, or no exact constant-primer or identifier match were discarded. High-quality paired reads were merged with COPE v1.2.5. Each unique nucleotide sequence was treated as a clonotype, and MiTCR v1.1 was used to align the clonotypes to the IMGT TRB V, D and J references. The analysis was limited to V-J combinations with a frequency above 0.0001, which together covered 99% to 99.2% of the repertoires. For each V-J combination, a TCR clonal expansion and chaos score was defined as the ratio of F50 clonal expansion to chaos observed in the TCRdist matrix. Features were reduced by Welch's t-statistics and random forest to over 10 V-J combinations, which fed a naive Bayes classifier. Thyroid-blood repertoire similarity was quantified with the Morisita-Horn index. Clones were called with MiXCR by TCRdb after fastp trimmed the public reads at Q25, and only in-frame beta chains were retained. A single entry per CDR3 protein holds the most common genes and DNA from its merged rows. TCRdb, rather than the study authors, made the V and J calls. Across this sample there are over 450,000 distinct CDR3 sequences, with roughly 14% seen only once. Clones ranked in the top ten supply more than 8.5% of the sample.

A remark on this clonotype: What antigen it recognizes has not been identified. Base qualities were left out, and no much larger clone turns up one base away.

The ophthalmopathy patients had moderately to severely active disease, with a Clinical Activity Score of 3 or higher, a NOSPECS grade of 4 or higher, and a disease duration of less than 3 months. Patients were excluded if they had other autoimmune diseases, uncontrolled infections, pregnancy or lactation. Clinical symptoms, serum thyroxine, TRAb, thyroid ultrasound and orbital computed tomography formed the basis of the diagnosis. Using Ficoll-Paque density gradient centrifugation, PBMCs were isolated from about 9.4 ml of fresh peripheral blood. Trizol reagent was used to extract the total RNA, and its quality was then checked on an Agilent 2100 Bioanalyzer. V has 0 bases trimmed and J has 6 bases trimmed; junction bases matching no gene number 8. The germline V gene (reference sequence) provides CDR1 DFQATT and CDR2 SNEGSKA. The CDR3 holds 15 amino acids from the cysteine to the phenylalanine. Solely the CDR3 DNA is kept, with 45 bases framed from the first base.

Sample: blood. The sequence was obtained from a woman aged 25 to 39 with Graves' ophthalmopathy. Donor details come from another sample of the same person, matched by shared clones. The V gene is TRBV20-1 and the J gene is TRBJ2-5, with TRBD2 matching 9 junction bases. The CDR3 in this case is CSARDAAGGWKTQYF. The DNA sequence reads TGCAGTGCTAGAGATGCGGCGGGAGGGTGGAAGACCCAGTACTTC.